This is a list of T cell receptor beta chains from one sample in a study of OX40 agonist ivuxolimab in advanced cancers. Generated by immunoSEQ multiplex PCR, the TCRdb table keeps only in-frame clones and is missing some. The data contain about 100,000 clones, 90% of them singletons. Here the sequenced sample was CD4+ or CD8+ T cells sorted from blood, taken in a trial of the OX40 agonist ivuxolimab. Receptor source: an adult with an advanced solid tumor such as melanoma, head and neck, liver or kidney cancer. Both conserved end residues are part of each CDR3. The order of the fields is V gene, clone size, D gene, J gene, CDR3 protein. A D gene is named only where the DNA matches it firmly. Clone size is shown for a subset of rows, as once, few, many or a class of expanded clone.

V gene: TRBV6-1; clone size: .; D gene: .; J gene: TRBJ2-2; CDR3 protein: CASRDFSLDTGELFF
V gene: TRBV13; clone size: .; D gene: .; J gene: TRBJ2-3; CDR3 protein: CASSLDQQLGRNTQYF
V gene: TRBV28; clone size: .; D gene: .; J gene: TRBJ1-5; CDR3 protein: CASSFLRGLGNQPQHF
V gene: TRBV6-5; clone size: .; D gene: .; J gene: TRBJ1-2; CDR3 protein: CASSYSGGGYGYTF
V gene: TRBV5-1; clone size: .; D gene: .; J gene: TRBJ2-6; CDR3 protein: CASSPMRGMDSGANVLTF
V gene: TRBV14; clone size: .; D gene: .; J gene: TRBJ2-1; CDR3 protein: CASSHQLTSYNEQFF
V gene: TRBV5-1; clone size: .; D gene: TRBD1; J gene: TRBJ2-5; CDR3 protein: CASSRPRQGQETQYF
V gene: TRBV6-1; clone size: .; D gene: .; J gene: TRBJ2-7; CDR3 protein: CATGGQGGHEQYF
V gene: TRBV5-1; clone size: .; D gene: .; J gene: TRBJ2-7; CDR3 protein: CASSGLTGASYEQYF
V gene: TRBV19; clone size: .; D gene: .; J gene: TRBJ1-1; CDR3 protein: CASSPLGQASHWGNTEAFF
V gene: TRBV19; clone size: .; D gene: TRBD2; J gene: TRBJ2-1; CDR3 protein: CASSPPTSGTLGEQFF
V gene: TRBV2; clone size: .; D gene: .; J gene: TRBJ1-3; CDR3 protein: CASSVRDGDTIYF
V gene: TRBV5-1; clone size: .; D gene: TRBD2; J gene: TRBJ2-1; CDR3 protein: CASSLLPSGGAYEQFF
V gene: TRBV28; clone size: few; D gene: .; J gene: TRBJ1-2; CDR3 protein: CASRANYGYTF
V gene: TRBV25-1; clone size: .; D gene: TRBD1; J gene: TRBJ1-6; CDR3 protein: CASTVGTGGNSPLHF
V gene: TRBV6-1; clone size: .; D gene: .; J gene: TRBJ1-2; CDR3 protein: CASRTLQGDGYTF
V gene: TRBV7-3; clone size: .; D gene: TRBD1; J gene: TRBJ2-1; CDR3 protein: CASSSRTGANEQFF
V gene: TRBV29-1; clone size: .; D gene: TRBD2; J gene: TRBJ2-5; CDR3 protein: CSADQAGGPGETQYF
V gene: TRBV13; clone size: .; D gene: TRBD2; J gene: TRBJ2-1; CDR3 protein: CASSSGTSGRQFF
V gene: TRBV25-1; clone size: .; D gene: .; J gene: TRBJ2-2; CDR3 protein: CASSNHGGMNTGELFF
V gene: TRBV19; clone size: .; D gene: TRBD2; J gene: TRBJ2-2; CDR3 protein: CASRRLAGGPNTGELFF
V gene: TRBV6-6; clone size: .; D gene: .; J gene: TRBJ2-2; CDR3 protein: CASRIRGRTGELFF
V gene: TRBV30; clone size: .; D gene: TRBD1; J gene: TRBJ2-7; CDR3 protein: CAWSGTGQGGEQYF
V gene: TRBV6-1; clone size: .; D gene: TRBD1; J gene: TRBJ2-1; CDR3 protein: CASSPQVRDREFF
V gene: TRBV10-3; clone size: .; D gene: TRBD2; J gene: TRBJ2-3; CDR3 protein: CAISVGGRADTQYF
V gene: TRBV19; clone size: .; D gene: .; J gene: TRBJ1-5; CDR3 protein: CASSIVSGGNQPQHF
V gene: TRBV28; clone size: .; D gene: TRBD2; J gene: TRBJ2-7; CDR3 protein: CASTPLGLEVWEQYF
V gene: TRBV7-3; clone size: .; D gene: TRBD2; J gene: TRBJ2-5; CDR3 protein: CASSLTATSSKTQYF
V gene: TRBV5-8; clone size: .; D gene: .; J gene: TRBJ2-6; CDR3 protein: CASSLPGTGANVLTF
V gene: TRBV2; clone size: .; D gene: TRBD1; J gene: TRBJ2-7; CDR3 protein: CASSRDRKNEQYF
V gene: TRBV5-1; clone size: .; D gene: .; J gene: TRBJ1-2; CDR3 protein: CASSPNTGPFNYGYTF
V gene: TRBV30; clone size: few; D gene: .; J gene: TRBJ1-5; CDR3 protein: CAWSGGSGLNQPQHF
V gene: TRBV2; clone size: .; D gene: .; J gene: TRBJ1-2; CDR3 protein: CASSEARDGRVSGYTF
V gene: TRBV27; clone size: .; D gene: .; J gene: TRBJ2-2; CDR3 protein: CASSPRGRGPGELFF
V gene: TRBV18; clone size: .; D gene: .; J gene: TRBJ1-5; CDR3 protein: CASSKETDQPQHF
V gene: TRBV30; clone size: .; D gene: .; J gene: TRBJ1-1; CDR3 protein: CAWKRGDTEAFF
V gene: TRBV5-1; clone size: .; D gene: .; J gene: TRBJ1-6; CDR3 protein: CASSFGDYNSPLHF
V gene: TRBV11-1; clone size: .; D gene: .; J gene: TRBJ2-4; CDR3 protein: CASSFRWGEGKNIQYF
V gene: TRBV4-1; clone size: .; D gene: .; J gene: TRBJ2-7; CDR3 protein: CASSHTGLNYEQYF
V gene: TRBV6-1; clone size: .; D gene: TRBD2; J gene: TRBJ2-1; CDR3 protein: CASSEDGGSYNEQFF
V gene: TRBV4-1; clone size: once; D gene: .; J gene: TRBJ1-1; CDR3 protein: CASSQEVRGVNTEAFF
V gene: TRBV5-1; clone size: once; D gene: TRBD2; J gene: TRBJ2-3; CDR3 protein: CASTLSPLRRTSGSKSTDTQYF